This entry is about one T cell receptor (beta chain). What it binds is not known. Incorporated into the TCR beta cDNA libraries were unique molecular identifiers, which served to reduce PCR and sequencing biases. TCRdb processed the PCR reads anew with MiXCR; each CDR3 protein has one entry. The repertoire consists of around 710,000 distinct CDR3 sequences, with 40% to 55% occurring once and the leading ten covering 4.9%. The data were taken from a study of post-analysis software for immune sequencing data. Study details: The patients showed relapsing-remitting, secondary progressive and progressive-relapsing multiple sclerosis courses.

The CDR3 extends over 13 amino acids. V was shortened by 8 bases and J by 0 bases, with 9 bases between the two germline ends. General study points: Strong co-clustering by F measure linked samples that shared a preparation batch. In patients, four to six TRBV segments were more frequent than in controls, with TRBV5-6, TRBV5-1 and TRBV20-1 among them.

The clonotype comes from a girl aged 5-17 years with multiple sclerosis. The chain uses TRBV12-3 or TRBV12-4 and TRBJ2-3; no definite D call. The sequenced material came from blood. CDR3 sequence reads: CASGVFSTDTQYF. CDR3 DNA: TGTGCCAGCGGCGTTTTTAGCACAGATACGCAGTATTTT.